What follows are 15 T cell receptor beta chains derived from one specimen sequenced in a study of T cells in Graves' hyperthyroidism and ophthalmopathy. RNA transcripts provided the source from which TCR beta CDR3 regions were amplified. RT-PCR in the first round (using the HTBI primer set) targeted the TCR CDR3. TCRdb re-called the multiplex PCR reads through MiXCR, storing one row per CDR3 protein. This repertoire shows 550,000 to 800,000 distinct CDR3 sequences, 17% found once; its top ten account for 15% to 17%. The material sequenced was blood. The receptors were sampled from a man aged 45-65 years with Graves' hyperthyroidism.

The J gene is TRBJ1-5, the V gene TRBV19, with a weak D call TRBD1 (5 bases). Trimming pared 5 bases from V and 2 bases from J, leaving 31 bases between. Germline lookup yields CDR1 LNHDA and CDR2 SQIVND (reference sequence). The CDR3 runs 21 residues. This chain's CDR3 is CASSPRRGGSRGFFGNQPQHF. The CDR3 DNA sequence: TGTGCCAGTAGTCCGCGGCGGGGCGGGTCGCGGGGCTTTTTCGGCAATCAGCCCCAGCATTTT.

The CDR3 bases are TGTGCCAGCAGCTTATTCGCACGGGGTAAAGGGATGAACACTGAAGCTTTCTTT. Translating gives CASSLFARGKGMNTEAFF. The chain recombines TRBV11-2 with TRBJ1-1; the D is unclear. V lost 2 bases to trimming and J lost 0 bases, with 19 bases between them. Per germline, CDR1 SGHAT and CDR2 FQNNGV. This CDR3 region has 18 residues.

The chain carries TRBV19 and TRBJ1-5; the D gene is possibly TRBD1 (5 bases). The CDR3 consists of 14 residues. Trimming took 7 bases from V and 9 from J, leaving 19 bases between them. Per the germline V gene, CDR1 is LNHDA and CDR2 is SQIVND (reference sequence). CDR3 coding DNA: TGTGCCAGTAACTCCGGGGCAGGGTATCTGCCCCAGCATTTT. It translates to CASNSGAGYLPQHF.

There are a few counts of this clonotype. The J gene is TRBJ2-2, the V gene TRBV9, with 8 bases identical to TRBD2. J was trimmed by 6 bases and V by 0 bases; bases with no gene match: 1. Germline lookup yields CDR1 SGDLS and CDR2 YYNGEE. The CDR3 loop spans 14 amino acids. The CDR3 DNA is TGTGCCAGCAGCGTAGCGGGGGGGTCCGGGGAGCTGTTTTTT. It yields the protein CASSVAGGSGELFF.

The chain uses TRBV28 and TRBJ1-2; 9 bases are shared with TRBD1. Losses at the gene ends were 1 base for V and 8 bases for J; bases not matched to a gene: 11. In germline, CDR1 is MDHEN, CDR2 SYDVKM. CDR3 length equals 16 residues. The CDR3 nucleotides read TGTGCCAGCAGTTTATCCCCCGGACAGGGGTCGGACGGCTACACCTTC. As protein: CASSLSPGQGSDGYTF.

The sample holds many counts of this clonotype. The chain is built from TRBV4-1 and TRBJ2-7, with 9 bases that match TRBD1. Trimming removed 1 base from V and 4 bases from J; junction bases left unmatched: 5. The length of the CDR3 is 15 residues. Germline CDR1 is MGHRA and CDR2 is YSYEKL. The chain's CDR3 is CASSQVGQGGYEQYF. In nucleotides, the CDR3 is TGCGCCAGCAGCCAAGTGGGACAGGGAGGTTACGAGCAGTACTTC.

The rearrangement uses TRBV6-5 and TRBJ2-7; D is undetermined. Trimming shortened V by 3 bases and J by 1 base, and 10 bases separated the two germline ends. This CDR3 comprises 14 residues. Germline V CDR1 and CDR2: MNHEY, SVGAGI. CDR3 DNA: TGTGCCAGCAGTTATCAGATACCTTCCTACGAGCAGTACTTC. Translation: CASSYQIPSYEQYF.

CDR3 residues: CASNPSGTSGTDTQYF. The CDR3 bases are TGTGCCAGCAACCCTTCCGGGACTAGCGGAACAGATACGCAGTATTTT. The V gene is TRBV11-1, the J gene TRBJ2-3, with TRBD2 matching 11 bases. This CDR3 contains 16 residues. J gave up 3 bases and V 7 bases, and 9 bases lay outside the gene matches. Germline CDR1 reads SGHAT; CDR2 reads FQDESV (reference sequence).

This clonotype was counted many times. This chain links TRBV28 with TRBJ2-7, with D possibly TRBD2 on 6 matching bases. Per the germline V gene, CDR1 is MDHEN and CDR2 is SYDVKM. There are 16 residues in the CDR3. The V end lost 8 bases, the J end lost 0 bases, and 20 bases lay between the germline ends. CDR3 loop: CASFGGLLAHSYEQYF. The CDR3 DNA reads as TGTGCCAGCTTTGGGGGGTTACTAGCACACTCCTACGAGCAGTACTTC.

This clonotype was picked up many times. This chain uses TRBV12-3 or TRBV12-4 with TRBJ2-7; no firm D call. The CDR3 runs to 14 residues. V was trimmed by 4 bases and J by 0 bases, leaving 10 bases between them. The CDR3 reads CASSSRTVSYEQYF. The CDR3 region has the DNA TGTGCCAGCAGTTCCCGGACCGTCTCCTACGAGCAGTACTTC.

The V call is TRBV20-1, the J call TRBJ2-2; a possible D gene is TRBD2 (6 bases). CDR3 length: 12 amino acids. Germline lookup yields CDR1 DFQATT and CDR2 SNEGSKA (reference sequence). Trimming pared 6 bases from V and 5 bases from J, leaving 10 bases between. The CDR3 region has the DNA TGCAGTGCCCGGAGGGGAACCGGGGAGCTGTTTTTT. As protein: CSARRGTGELFF.

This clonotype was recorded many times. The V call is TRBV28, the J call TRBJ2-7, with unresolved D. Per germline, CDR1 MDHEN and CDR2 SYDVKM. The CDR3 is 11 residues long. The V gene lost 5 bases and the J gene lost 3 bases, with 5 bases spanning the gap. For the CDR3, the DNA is TGTGCCAGCAGTATACACTACGAGCAGTACTTC. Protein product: CASSIHYEQYF.

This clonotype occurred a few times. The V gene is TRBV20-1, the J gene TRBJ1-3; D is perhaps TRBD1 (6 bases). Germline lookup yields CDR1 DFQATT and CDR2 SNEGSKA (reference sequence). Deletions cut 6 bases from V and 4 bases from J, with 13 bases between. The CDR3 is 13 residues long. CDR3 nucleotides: TGCAGTGCGCCAGGGGTAGGGGGAAACACCATATATTTT. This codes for CSAPGVGGNTIYF.

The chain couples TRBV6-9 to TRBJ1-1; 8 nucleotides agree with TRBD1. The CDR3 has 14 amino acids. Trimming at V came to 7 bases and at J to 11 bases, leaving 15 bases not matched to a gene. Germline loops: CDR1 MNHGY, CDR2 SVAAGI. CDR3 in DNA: TGTGCCAGCATCGTCCCGGGACAGGTTACTATGGCTTTCTTT. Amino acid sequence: CASIVPGQVTMAFF.

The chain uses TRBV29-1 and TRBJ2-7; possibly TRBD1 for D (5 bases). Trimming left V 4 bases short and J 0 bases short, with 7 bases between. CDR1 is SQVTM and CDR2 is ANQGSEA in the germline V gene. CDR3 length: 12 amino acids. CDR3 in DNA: TGCAGCGTTGGGGGCAACTCCTACGAGCAGTACTTC. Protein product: CSVGGNSYEQYF.